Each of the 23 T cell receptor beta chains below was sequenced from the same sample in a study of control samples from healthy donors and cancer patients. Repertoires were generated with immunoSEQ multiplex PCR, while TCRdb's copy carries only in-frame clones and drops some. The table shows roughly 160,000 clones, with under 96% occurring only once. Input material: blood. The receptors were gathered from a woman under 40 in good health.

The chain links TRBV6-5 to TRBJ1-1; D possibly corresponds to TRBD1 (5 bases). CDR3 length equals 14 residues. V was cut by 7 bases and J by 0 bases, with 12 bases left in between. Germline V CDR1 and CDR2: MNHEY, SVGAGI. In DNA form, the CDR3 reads TGTGCCAGCAAACTGACAGAGTTGAACACTGAAGCTTTCTTT. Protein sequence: CASKLTELNTEAFF.

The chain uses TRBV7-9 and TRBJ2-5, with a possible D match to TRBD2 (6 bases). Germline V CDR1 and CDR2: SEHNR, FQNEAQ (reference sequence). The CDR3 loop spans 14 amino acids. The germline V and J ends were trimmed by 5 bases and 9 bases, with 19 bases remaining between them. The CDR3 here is CASSPEGLRAAQYF. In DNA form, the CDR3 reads TGTGCCAGCAGCCCGGAGGGGTTAAGAGCGGCCCAGTACTTC.

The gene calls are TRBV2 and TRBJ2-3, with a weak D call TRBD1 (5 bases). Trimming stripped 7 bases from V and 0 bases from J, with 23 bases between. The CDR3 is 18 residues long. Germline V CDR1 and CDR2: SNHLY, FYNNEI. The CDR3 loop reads CASTGWRQSQSSTDTQYF. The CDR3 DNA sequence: TGTGCCAGCACCGGATGGCGACAGAGCCAATCTAGCACAGATACGCAGTATTTT.

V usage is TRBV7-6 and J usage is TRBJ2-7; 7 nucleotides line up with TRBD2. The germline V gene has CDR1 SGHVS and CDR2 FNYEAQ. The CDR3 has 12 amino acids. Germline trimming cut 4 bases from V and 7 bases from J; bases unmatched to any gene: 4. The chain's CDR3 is CASSWGGSEQYF. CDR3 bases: TGTGCCAGCAGCTGGGGGGGTTCGGAGCAGTACTTC.

The CDR3 reads CASSLRGRNTIYF. The CDR3 region has the DNA TGTGCCAGCAGTTTAAGGGGAAGAAACACCATATATTTT. The V call is TRBV28, the J call TRBJ1-3; tentatively, D is TRBD1 (5 bases). CDR1 MDHEN and CDR2 SYDVKM come from the germline V gene. The length of the CDR3 is 13 residues. Trimming took 2 bases from V and 5 from J, leaving 7 bases between them. Complete variable domain (other parts from reference TRBV28 and TRBJ1-3): DVKVTQSSRYLVKRTGEKVFLECVQDMDHENMFWYRQDPGLGLRLIYFSYDVKMKEKGDIPEGYSVSREKKERFSLILESASTNQTSMYLCASSLRGRNTIYFGEGSWLTVV.

CDR3 amino acids: CASSGGLAGGPSYEQYF. In DNA, the CDR3 is TGTGCCAGCAGCGGGGGACTAGCGGGAGGGCCCTCTTACGAGCAGTACTTC. The rearrangement links TRBV7-8 to TRBJ2-7; 16 nucleotides align to TRBD2. The V gene's germline CDR1 is SGHVS and CDR2 FQNEAQ. V was pared by 5 bases and J by 4 bases, with 8 bases of the junction left unmatched. The CDR3 sequence is 17 residues long.

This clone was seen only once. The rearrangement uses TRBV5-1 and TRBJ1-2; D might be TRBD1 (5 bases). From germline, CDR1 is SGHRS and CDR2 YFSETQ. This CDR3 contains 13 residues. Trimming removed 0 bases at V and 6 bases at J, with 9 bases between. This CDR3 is CASSLEGTDGYTF. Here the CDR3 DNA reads TGCGCCAGCAGCTTGGAAGGGACCGATGGCTACACCTTC.

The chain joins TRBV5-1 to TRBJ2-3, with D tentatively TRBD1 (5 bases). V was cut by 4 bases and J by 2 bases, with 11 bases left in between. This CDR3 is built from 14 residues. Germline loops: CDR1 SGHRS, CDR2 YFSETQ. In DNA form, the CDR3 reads TGCGCCAGCAGCATTGGGGCAGCCACAGATACGCAGTATTTT. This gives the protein CASSIGAATDTQYF.

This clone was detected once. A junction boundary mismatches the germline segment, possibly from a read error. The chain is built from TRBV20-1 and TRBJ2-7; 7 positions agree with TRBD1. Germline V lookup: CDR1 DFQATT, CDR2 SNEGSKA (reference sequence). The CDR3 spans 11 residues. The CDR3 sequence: CSASTGAKDHF. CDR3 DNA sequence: TGCAGTGCTAGTACAGGGGCCAAGGACCACTTC.

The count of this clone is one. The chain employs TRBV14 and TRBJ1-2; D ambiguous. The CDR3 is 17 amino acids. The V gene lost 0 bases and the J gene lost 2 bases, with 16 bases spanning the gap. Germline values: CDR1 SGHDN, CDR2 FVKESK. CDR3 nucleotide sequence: TGTGCCAGCAGCCAAGATCTGGCGGGGAGTGAAAACTATGGCTACACCTTC. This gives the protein CASSQDLAGSENYGYTF.

CDR3 DNA: TGTGCCAGCAGTGATTGGACAGGTAATAGCTCCTATAATTCACCCCTCCACTTT. It translates to CASSDWTGNSSYNSPLHF. V and J are TRBV6-1 and TRBJ1-6; 7 nucleotides align to TRBD1. Germline trimming cut 3 bases from V and 0 bases from J; bases unmatched to any gene: 8. CDR3 length equals 18 residues. From germline, CDR1 is MNHNS and CDR2 SASEGT.

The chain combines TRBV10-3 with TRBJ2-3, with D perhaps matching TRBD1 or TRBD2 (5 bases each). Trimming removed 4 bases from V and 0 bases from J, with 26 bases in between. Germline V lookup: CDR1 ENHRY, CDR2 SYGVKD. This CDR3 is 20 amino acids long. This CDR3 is CAISGPGGLQGHSSTDTQYF. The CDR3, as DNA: TGTGCCATCAGTGGGCCTGGGGGTTTACAAGGCCACTCTAGCACAGATACGCAGTATTTT.

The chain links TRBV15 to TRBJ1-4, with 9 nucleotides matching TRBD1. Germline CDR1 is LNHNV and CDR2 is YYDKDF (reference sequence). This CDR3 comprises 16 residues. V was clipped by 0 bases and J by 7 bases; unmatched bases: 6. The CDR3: CATSRDLGTGSEKLFF. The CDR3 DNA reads TGTGCCACCAGCAGAGATCTGGGGACAGGGAGTGAAAAACTGTTTTTT.

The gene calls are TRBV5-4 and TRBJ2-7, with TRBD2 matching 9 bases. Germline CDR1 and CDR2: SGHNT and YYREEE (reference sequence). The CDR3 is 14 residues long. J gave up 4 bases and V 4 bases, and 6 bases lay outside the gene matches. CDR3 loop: CASSRGTSNYEQYF. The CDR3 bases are TGTGCCAGCAGCCGCGGGACTAGCAATTACGAGCAGTACTTC.

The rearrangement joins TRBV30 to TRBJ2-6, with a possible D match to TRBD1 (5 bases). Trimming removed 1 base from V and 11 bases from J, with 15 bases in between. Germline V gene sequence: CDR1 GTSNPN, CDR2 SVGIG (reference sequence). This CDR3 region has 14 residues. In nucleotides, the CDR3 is TGTGCCTGGAGTGCACCACAGGCGCCTCACGTCCTGACTTTC. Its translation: CAWSAPQAPHVLTF. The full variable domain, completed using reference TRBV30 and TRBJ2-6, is SQTIHQWPATLVQPVGSPLSLECTVEGTSNPNLYWYRQAAGRGLQLLFYSVGIGQISSEVPQNLSASRPQDRQFILSSKKLLLSDSGFYLCAWSAPQAPHVLTFGAGSRLTVL.

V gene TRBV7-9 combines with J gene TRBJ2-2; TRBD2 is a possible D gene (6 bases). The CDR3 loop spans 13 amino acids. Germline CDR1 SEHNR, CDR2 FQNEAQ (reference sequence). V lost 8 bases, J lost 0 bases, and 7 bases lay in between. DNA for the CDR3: TGTGCCAGCGGGGACTCGAACACCGGGGAGCTGTTTTTT. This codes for CASGDSNTGELFF.

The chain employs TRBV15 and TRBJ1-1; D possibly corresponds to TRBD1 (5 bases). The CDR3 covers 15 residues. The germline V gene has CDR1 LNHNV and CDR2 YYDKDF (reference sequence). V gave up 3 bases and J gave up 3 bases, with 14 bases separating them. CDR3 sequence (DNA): TGTGCCACCAGCAGTCAAGGTGACAGTTACACTGAAGCTTTCTTT. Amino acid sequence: CATSSQGDSYTEAFF.

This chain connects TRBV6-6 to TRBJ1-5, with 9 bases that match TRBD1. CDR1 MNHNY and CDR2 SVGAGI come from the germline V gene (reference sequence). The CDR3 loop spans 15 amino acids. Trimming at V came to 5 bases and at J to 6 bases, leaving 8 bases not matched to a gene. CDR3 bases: TGTGCCAGCAGTCCCGGACAGGGGCGAGGTCAGCCCCAGCATTTT. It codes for CASSPGQGRGQPQHF.

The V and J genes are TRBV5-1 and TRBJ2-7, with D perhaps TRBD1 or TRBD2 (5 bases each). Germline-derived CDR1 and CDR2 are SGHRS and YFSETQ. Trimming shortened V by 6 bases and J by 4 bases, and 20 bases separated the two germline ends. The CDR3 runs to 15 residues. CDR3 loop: CASKSNRDGLYEQYF. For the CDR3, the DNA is TGCGCCAGCAAATCCAACCGGGACGGCTTATACGAGCAGTACTTC.

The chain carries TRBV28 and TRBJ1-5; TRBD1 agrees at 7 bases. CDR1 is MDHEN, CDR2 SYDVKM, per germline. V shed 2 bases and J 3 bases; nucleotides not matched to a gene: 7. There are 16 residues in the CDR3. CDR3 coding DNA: TGTGCCAGCAGTTTAATCCAGGGGGAGGACAATCAGCCCCAGCATTTT. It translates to CASSLIQGEDNQPQHF.

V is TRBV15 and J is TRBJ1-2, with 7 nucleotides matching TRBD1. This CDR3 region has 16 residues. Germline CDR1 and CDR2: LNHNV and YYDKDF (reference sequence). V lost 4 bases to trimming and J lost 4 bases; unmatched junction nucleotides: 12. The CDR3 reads CATSNHRGPNGYGYTF. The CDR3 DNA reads TGTGCCACCAGCAACCACAGGGGCCCTAATGGCTATGGCTACACCTTC.

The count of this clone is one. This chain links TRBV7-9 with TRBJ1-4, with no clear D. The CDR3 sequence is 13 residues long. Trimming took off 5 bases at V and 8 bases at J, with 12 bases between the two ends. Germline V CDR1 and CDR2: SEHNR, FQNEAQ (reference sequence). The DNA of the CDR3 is TGTGCCAGCAGCCCCGGCCCCTTGGAAAAACTGTTTTTT. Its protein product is CASSPGPLEKLFF. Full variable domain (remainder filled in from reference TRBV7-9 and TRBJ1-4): DTGVSQNPRHKITKRGQNVTFRCDPISEHNRLYWYRQTLGQGPEFLTYFQNEAQLEKSRLLSDRFSAERPKGSFSTLEIQRTEQGDSAMYLCASSPGPLEKLFFGSGTQLSVL.

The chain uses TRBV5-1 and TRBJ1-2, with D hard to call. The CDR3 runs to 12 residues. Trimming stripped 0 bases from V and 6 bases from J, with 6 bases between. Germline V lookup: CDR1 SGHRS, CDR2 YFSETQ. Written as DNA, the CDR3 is TGCGCCAGCAGCTTGGGCCCGAATGGCTACACCTTC. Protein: CASSLGPNGYTF.